Here is one T cell receptor (beta chain) with its context. No antigen is known for it. The CDR3 runs to 17 residues. Germline V gene sequence: CDR1 SGDLS, CDR2 YYNGEE. The trim removed 3 bases at V and 1 base at J, leaving 12 bases unmatched. This record belongs to a study of cytomegalovirus exposure and HLA in healthy donors. Study-wide results and caveats: Sequencing probably produced one cluster of sequence variants that were highly shared.

It was with 60 Vbeta and 13 Jbeta primers that the PCR ran. The method was immunoSEQ multiplex PCR; TCRdb's version includes in-frame clones alone and lacks a portion of them. The sample carries about 120,000 clones, about 68% recorded once. V gene TRBV9 combines with J gene TRBJ1-2, with 7 bases fitting TRBD1. Sequenced input: PBMCs. The sequence derives from a woman aged 40 to 50 in good health and CMV-seropositive. The CDR3 DNA is TGTGCCAGCAGCGGTAGCCCCGGGACAGTTGATAACTATGGCTACACCTTC. This translates into CASSGSPGTVDNYGYTF.